A selection of T cell receptor beta chains follows, all from one sample in a study of regulatory T cells. Clones were sequenced by immunoSEQ multiplex PCR, and TCRdb holds only the in-frame ones, with some missing. The sample holds 30,000 to 40,000 clones, approximately 89% seen once. Sequences were obtained from conventional CD4+ T cells sorted from blood. The receptors were sampled from a young adult with CD3G deficiency. The CDR3 runs from the conserved cysteine through the conserved F or W. D genes are given only for firm matches. Size is stated for part of the rows, as once, few or many counts, or as a class when the clone is expanded.

V	size	J	D	DNA	CDR3
TRBV7-9	few	TRBJ2-2	TRBD1	TGTGCCAGCAGTTCTAGTACGAGAAGAGACAGGGCCGGGGAGCTGTTTTTT	CASSSSTRRDRAGELFF
TRBV6-1	-	TRBJ2-7	-	TGTGCCAGCAGTGTAGCGTGGGTCCACGAGCAGTACTTC	CASSVAWVHEQYF
TRBV5-1	once	TRBJ2-1	-	TGCGCCAGCAGCTTGGGGATGTCCTACAATGAGCAGTTCTTC	CASSLGMSYNEQFF
TRBV6-1	-	TRBJ2-7	TRBD1	TGTGCCAGCAGTGAAGCCATATCCGGGACAGGCCCCTACGAGCAGTACTTC	CASSEAISGTGPYEQYF
TRBV11-3	few	TRBJ2-7	TRBD1	TGTGCCAGCAGCAGGGGACAGCGGATGTACGAGCAGTACTTC	CASSRGQRMYEQYF
TRBV28	once	TRBJ1-1	-	TGTGCCAGCAGTCGGCGAAACACTGAAGCTTTCTTT	CASSRRNTEAFF
TRBV28	few	TRBJ1-4	-	TGTGCCAGCAGTTTTGGAGACAGATCGAATGAAAAACTGTTTTTT	CASSFGDRSNEKLFF
TRBV5-1	-	TRBJ1-2	TRBD1	TGCGCCAGCAGCCCAGGGGGCCCCCATGGCTACACCTTC	CASSPGGPHGYTF
TRBV5-1	-	TRBJ2-1	TRBD1	TGCGCCAGCAGCCTGGGACAGGGTCCCTACAATGAGCAGTTCTTC	CASSLGQGPYNEQFF
TRBV28	-	TRBJ2-7	TRBD1	TGTGCCAGCAGCACCCCGGGACAGGGGAGGCACGAGCAGTACTTC	CASSTPGQGRHEQYF
TRBV27	-	TRBJ1-1	TRBD1	TGTGCCAGCAGCACTGGACAGGGGCAAGCTTTCTTT	CASSTGQGQAFF
TRBV11-3	-	TRBJ1-5	-	TGTGCCAGCAGCTTATTTATAAGGACATACAATCAGCCCCAGCATTTT	CASSLFIRTYNQPQHF
TRBV6-6	-	TRBJ2-7	-	TGTGCCAGCAGTTACATGGCCTACGAGCAGTACTTC	CASSYMAYEQYF
TRBV11-3	-	TRBJ1-1	-	TGTGCCAGCAGCTCGAGGCCGAACACTGAAGCTTTCTTT	CASSSRPNTEAFF
TRBV6-1	-	TRBJ2-7	-	TGTGCCAGCAGCATGCGACCGGACGAGCAGTACTTC	CASSMRPDEQYF
TRBV6-5	few	TRBJ1-4	-	TGTGCCAGCAGTTACGGTCAGGGAGCTGAAAAACTGTTTTTT	CASSYGQGAEKLFF
TRBV7-9	-	TRBJ2-3	-	TGTGCCAGCAGCCTAGGCCCGGGTCTGCTCACAGATACGCAGTATTTT	CASSLGPGLLTDTQYF
TRBV28	-	TRBJ2-7	-	TGTGCCACCTCTCAAGCAGGTAGAATGGACGAGCAGTACTTC	CATSQAGRMDEQYF
TRBV18	-	TRBJ1-2	-	TGTGCCAGCTCACCGAACGTTTATAGCGGCTACACCTTC	CASSPNVYSGYTF
TRBV11-1	-	TRBJ2-1	-	TGTGCCAGCAGCTCCCGTCCAGGGGAAAGTGAGCAGTTCTTC	CASSSRPGESEQFF
TRBV5-1	few	TRBJ2-3	TRBD1	TGCGCCAGCAGACAAGGGACAGGATGGACAGATACGCAGTATTTT	CASRQGTGWTDTQYF
TRBV28	-	TRBJ2-4	-	TGTGCCAGCAAGGAGGGCGGCAAAAACATTCAGTACTTC	CASKEGGKNIQYF
TRBV27	-	TRBJ1-1	-	TGTGCCAGCAGTACAGGGTTGAACACTGAAGCTTTCTTT	CASSTGLNTEAFF
TRBV5-1	-	TRBJ2-3	-	TGCGCCAGCAGCTTGGGAGATACGCAGTATTTT	CASSLGDTQYF
TRBV28	few	TRBJ2-1	-	TGTGCCAGCCGGAGTAGCTCCTACAATGAGCAGTTCTTC	CASRSSSYNEQFF
TRBV6-6	-	TRBJ2-5	TRBD2	TGTGCCAGCAGTTTCGGGGGGAGGGGCAAGACGGAGACCCAGTACTTC	CASSFGGRGKTETQYF
TRBV18	-	TRBJ2-7	-	TGTGCCAGCTCACCGAGGAGCTCCTACGAGCAGTACTTC	CASSPRSSYEQYF
TRBV11-2	-	TRBJ2-3	-	TGTGCCAGCAGCTTGTATCGCGGTAGCACAGATACGCAGTATTTT	CASSLYRGSTDTQYF
TRBV6-1	-	TRBJ2-3	-	TGTGCCAGCAGTGAATTGGATACGCAGTATTTT	CASSELDTQYF
TRBV28	-	TRBJ2-3	-	TGTGCCAGCAGTTTAAGAGATACGCAGTATTTT	CASSLRDTQYF
TRBV6-1	few	TRBJ1-2	-	TGTGCCAGCAGTGAGAATTTCCCGGGCGGCTACACCTTC	CASSENFPGGYTF
TRBV7-9	-	TRBJ1-1	-	TGTGCCAGCAGCTTAGAGGGGAACACTGAAGCTTTCTTT	CASSLEGNTEAFF
TRBV28	-	TRBJ2-2	-	TGTGCCAGCTCCCAAGGGGGGGCAGGGAGTACCGGGGAGCTGTTTTTT	CASSQGGAGSTGELFF
TRBV30	-	TRBJ1-1	-	TGTGCCTGGAGTCGGGGGGCGAACACTGAAGCTTTCTTT	CAWSRGANTEAFF
TRBV6-1	-	TRBJ2-7	-	TGTGCCAGCAGCCTAGAGGGAACGGCCTCCTACGAGCAGTACTTC	CASSLEGTASYEQYF
TRBV6-1	-	TRBJ2-1	TRBD2	TGTGCCAGCAGTACTAGCGGGAGGTCCTACAATGAGCAGTTCTTC	CASSTSGRSYNEQFF
TRBV19	-	TRBJ2-2	TRBD2	TGTGCCAGTAGTCAGCAGCGGGGGGCCGGGACCGGGGAGCTGTTTTTT	CASSQQRGAGTGELFF
TRBV18	-	TRBJ2-7	TRBD1	TGTGCCAGCTCACCGGGACAGGACCTCGAGCAGTACTTC	CASSPGQDLEQYF
TRBV6-1	-	TRBJ1-2	-	TGTGCCAGCAGTGGTAACATTAACTATGGCTACACCTTC	CASSGNINYGYTF
TRBV5-1	-	TRBJ2-7	TRBD1	TGCGCCAGCAGACCCGGGACAGGAGACGGCGAGCAGTACTTC	CASRPGTGDGEQYF
TRBV28	-	TRBJ2-7	-	TGTGCCAGCAGCCCCTCCGGCAGAGGGGCCTACGAGCAGTACTTC	CASSPSGRGAYEQYF
TRBV6-6	-	TRBJ1-3	-	TGTGCCAGCAGTACCCACAGGCCCAGCTCTGGAAACACCATATATTTT	CASSTHRPSSGNTIYF
TRBV5-1	-	TRBJ1-3	-	TGCGCCAGCAGCTGGGACGGCAGCTCTGGAAACACCATATATTTT	CASSWDGSSGNTIYF
TRBV5-1	-	TRBJ2-3	TRBD1	TGCGCCAGCAGCTTGGGACAGGGATCAGATACGCAGTATTTT	CASSLGQGSDTQYF
TRBV11-3	-	TRBJ2-7	TRBD2	TGTGCCATCCTCCGGGGAGCGGGGGTCGTCTACGAGCAGTACTTC	CAILRGAGVVYEQYF
TRBV19	-	TRBJ2-1	-	TGTGCCAGTAGCCGGAGTGGCCGGTACAATGAGCAGTTCTTC	CASSRSGRYNEQFF
TRBV5-1	-	TRBJ2-2	TRBD2	TGCGCCAGCAGCAGAGCGCCGGGGGGTACCGGGGAGCTGTTTTTT	CASSRAPGGTGELFF
TRBV10-3	once	TRBJ2-7	-	TGTGCCATCAGTTACGACAGGACCGAGCAGTACTTC	CAISYDRTEQYF
TRBV18	-	TRBJ2-7	TRBD1	TGTGCCAGCTCACCCGATACAGGGGCCGAGCAGTACTTC	CASSPDTGAEQYF
TRBV6-1	-	TRBJ2-1	TRBD2	TGTGCCAGCAGAGAGACTAGCGGGAGGGCGAATGAGCAGTTCTTC	CASRETSGRANEQFF
TRBV10-3	-	TRBJ2-7	TRBD2	TGTGCCATCAGTGAGGGGCTAGCGGGAGTTGGCGAGCAGTACTTC	CAISEGLAGVGEQYF
TRBV27	-	TRBJ2-1	-	TGTGCCAGCAGTTTAGAGGGGTTCGGTAGTGAGCAGTTCTTC	CASSLEGFGSEQFF
TRBV27	-	TRBJ2-7	TRBD1	TGTGCCAGCTCCCGGGACAGGGGTTACGAGCAGTACTTC	CASSRDRGYEQYF
TRBV18	-	TRBJ2-5	-	TGTGCCAGCTCGTCGGGAGAAGAGACCCAGTACTTC	CASSSGEETQYF